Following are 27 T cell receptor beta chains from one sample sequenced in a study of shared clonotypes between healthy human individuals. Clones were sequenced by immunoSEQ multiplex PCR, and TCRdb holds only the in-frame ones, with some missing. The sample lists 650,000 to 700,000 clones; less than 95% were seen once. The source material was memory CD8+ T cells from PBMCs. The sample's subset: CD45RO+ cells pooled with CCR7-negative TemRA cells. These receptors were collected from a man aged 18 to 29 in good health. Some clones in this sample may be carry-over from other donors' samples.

The DNA of the CDR3 is TGTGCCAGCTCACAGCCCCCGGGAGGGGTCTCCTACGAGCAGTACTTC. The encoded protein is CASSQPPGGVSYEQYF. This sequence joins TRBV18 and TRBJ2-7; 8 bases line up with TRBD2. Germline V gene data show CDR1 as KGHSH and CDR2 as LQKENI. J gave up 0 bases and V 4 bases, and 8 bases lay outside the gene matches. The CDR3 covers 16 residues. The full variable domain, rest sourced from reference TRBV18 and TRBJ2-7, is NAGVMQNPRHLVRRRGQEARLRCSPMKGHSHVYWYRQLPEEGLKFMVYLQKENIIDESGMPKERFSAEFPKEGPSILRIQQVVRGDSAAYFCASSQPPGGVSYEQYFGPGTRLTVT.

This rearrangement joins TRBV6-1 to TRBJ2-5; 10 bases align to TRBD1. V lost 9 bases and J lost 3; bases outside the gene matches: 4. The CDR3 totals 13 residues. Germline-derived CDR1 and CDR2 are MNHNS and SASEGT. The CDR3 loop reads CARGDRGKETQYF. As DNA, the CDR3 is TGTGCCAGGGGGGACAGGGGAAAAGAGACCCAGTACTTC.

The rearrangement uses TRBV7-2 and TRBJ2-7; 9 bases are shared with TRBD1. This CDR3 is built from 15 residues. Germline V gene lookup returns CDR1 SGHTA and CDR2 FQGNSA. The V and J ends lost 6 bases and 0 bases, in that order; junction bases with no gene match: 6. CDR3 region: CASRDRGQGSYEQYF. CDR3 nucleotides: TGTGCCAGCAGAGACAGGGGACAGGGCTCCTACGAGCAGTACTTC.

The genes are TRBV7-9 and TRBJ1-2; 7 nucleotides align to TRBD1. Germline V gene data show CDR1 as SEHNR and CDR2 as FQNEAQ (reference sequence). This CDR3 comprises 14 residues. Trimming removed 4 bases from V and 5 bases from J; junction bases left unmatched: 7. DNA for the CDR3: TGTGCCAGCAGCTCCGCCTCGACAGGGTATGGCTACACCTTC. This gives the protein CASSSASTGYGYTF.

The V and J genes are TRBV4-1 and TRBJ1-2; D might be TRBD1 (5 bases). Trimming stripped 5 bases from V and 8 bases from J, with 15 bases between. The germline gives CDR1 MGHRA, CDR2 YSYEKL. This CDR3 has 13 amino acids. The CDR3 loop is CASSTQGGSGYTF. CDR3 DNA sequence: TGCGCCAGCAGCACCCAGGGAGGAAGCGGCTACACCTTC.

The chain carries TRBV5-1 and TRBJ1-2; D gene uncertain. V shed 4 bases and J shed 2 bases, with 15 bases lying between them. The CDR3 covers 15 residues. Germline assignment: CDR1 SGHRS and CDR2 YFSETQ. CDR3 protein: CASSPSVLLNYGYTF. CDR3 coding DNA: TGCGCCAGCAGCCCCAGCGTCCTCCTCAACTATGGCTACACCTTC.

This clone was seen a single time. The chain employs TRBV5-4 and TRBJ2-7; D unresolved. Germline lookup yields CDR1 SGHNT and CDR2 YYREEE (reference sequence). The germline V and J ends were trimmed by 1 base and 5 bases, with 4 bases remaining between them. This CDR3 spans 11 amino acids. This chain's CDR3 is CASSLFNEQYF. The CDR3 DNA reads TGTGCCAGCAGCTTGTTCAACGAGCAGTACTTC.

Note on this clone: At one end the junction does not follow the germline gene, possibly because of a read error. CDR3 loop: CASSIGGTAYHLAF. CDR3 in DNA: TGTGCCAGTAGTATCGGTGGGACAGCCTACCATCTGGCCTTC. The genes are TRBV19 and TRBJ1-2, with 7 bases identical to TRBD1. The V gene's germline CDR1 is LNHDA and CDR2 SQIVND (reference sequence). The CDR3 sequence is 14 residues long.

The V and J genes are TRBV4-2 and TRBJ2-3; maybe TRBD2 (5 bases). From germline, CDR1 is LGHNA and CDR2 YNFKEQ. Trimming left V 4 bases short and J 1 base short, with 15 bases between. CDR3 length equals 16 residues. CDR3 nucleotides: TGTGCCAGCAGCCGAAAAGAGGGCCCAGGCACAGATACGCAGTATTTT. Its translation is CASSRKEGPGTDTQYF.

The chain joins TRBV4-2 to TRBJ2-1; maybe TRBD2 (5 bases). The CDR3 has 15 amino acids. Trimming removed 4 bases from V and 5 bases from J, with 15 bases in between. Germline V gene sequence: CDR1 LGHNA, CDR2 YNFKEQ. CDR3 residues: CASSLRELGNNEQFF. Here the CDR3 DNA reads TGTGCCAGCAGCCTCCGGGAACTGGGCAACAATGAGCAGTTCTTC.

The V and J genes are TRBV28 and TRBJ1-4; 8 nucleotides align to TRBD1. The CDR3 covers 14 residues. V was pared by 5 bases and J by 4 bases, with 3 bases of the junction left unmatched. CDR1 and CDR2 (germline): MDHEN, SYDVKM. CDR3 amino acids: CASSLTGDNEKLFF. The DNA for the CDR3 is TGTGCCAGCAGTCTGACAGGGGATAATGAAAAACTGTTTTTT.

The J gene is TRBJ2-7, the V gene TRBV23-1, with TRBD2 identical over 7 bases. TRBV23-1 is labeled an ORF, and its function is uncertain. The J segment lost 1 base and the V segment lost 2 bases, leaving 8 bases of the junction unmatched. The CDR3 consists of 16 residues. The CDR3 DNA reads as TGCGCCAGCAGTCAACGGGGGAGGGCCATTTCCTACGAGCAGTACTTC. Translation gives CASSQRGRAISYEQYF.

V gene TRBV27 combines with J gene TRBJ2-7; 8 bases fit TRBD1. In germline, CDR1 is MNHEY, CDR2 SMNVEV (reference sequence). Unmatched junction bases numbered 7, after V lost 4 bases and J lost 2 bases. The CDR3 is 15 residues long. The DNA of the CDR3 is TGTGCCAGCAGTTCCGGACAGGGACCAACCTACGAGCAGTACTTC. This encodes CASSSGQGPTYEQYF.

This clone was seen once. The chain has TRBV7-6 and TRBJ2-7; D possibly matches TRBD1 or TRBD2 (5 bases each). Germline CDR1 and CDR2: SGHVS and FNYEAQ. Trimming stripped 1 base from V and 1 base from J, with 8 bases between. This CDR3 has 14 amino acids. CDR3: CASSLGGGSYEQYF. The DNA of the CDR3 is TGTGCCAGCAGCTTAGGTGGGGGTTCCTACGAGCAGTACTTC.

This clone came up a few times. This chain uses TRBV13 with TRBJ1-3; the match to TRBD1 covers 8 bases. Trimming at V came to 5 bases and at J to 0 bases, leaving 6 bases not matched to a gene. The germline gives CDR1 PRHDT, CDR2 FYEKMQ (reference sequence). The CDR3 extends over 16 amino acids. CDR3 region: CASSPTGAYSGNTIYF. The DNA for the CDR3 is TGTGCCAGCAGCCCGACAGGGGCCTACTCTGGAAACACCATATATTTT.

This chain's CDR3 is CAGASTGELFF. The CDR3 region has the DNA TGTGCCGGCGCTAGCACCGGGGAGCTGTTTTTT. The chain joins TRBV6-6 to TRBJ2-2; unclear D gene. The CDR3 consists of 11 residues. Between the trimmed V and J ends, which lost 11 bases and 4 bases, there was a span of 8 bases. Looked up from germline, CDR1 is MNHNY and CDR2 is SVGAGI (reference sequence).

The CDR3 DNA follows: TGTGCCAGCAGCTCCCCCTTAGCTCCCAATGAGCAGTTCTTC. It is translated as CASSSPLAPNEQFF. The chain combines TRBV11-3 with TRBJ2-1; D ambiguous. From germline, CDR1 is SGHNT and CDR2 YENEEA. The CDR3 extends over 14 amino acids. V lost 4 bases and J 6 bases, leaving 13 bases between the germline ends. The full variable domain, with the rest looked up from reference TRBV11-3 and TRBJ2-1, is EAGVVQSPRYKIIEKKQPVAFWCNPISGHNTLYWYLQNLGQGPELLIRYENEEAVDDSQLPKDRFSAERLKGVDSTLKIQPAELGDSAVYLCASSSPLAPNEQFFGPGTRLTVL.

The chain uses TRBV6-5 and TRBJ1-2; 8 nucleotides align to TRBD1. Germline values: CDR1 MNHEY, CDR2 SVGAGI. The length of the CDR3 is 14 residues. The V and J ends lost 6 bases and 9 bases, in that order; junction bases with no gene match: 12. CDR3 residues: CASRIQGVDERYTF. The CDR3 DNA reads TGTGCCAGCAGGATACAGGGGGTGGACGAACGCTACACCTTC.

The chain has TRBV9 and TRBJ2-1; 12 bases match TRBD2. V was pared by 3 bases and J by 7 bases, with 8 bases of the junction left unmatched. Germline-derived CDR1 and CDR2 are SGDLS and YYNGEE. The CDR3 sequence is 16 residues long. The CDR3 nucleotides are TGTGCCAGCAGCGAGAGACTAGCGGGAGCGTTGAATGAGCAGTTCTTC. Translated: CASSERLAGALNEQFF.

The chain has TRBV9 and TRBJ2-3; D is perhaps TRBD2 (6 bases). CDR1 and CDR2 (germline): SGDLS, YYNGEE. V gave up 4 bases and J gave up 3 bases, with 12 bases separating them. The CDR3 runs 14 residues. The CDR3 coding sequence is TGTGCCAGCAGCTCACGGGACTTAACAGATACGCAGTATTTT. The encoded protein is CASSSRDLTDTQYF.

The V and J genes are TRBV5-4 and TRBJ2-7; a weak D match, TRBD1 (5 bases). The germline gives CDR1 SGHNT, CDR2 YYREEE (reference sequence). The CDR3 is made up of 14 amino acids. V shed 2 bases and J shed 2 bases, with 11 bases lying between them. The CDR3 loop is CASSFRQGTYEQYF. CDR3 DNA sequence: TGTGCCAGCAGCTTTCGGCAGGGAACCTACGAGCAGTACTTC.

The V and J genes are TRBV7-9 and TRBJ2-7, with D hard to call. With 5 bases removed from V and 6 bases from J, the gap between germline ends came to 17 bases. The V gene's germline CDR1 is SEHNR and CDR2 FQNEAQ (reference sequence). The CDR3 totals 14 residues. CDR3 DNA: TGTGCCAGCAGCGAAGCGATTTCCCCGCGCGAGCAGTACTTC. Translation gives CASSEAISPREQYF.

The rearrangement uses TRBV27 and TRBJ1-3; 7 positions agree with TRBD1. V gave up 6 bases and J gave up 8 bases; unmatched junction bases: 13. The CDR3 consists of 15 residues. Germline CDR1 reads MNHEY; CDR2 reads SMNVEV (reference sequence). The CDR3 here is CASRTRREGADTIYF. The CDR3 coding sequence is TGTGCCAGCAGGACCAGACGGGAGGGGGCGGACACCATATATTTT.

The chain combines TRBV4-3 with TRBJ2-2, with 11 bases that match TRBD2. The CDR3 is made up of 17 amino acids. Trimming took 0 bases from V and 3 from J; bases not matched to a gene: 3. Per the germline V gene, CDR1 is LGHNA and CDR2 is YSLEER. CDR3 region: CASSQELAGVYTGELFF. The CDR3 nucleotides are TGCGCCAGCAGCCAAGAACTAGCGGGAGTGTACACCGGGGAGCTGTTTTTT.

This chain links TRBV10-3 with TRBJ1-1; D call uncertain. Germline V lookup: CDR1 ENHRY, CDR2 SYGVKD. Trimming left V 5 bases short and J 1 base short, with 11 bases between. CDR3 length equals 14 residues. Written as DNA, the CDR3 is TGTGCCATCAGTCTGAAGTCGGAGAACACTGAAGCTTTCTTT. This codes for CAISLKSENTEAFF.

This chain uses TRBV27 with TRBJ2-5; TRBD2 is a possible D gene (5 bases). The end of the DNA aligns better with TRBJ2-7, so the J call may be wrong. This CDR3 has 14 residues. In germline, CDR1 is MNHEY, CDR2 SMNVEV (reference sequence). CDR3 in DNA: TGTGCCAGCAGTTCTTTGGACTCGCGGTACGAGCAGTACTTC. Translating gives CASSSLDSRYEQYF.

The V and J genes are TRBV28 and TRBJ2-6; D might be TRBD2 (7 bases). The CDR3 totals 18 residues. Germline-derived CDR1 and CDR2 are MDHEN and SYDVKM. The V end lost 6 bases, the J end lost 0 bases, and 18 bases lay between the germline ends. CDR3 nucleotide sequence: TGTGCCAGCAGCCATAGGGGGGGTCCGAGCTCTGGGGCCAACGTCCTGACTTTC. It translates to CASSHRGGPSSGANVLTF.